This is a list of T cell receptor beta chains from one sample in a study of blood T cell repertoires in COVID-19. Sequenced by immunoSEQ multiplex PCR; TCRdb stores in-frame clones only, minus some. The repertoire holds about 75,000 clones, 70% to 90% seen once, with under 25% in the top ten. Sequenced: peripheral blood. The receptor source for this set is a human donor in a cohort sampled during active COVID-19. CDR3s include the opening cysteine and the closing phenylalanine or tryptophan. Each record gives: V gene, D gene, clone size, J gene, CDR3 DNA, CDR3 protein. A D gene is named only where the DNA matches it firmly. The size entry is marked missing in some rows and otherwise reads once, few, many or a size class.

v_call: TRBV5-1; d_call: TRBD1; clone_size: .; j_call: TRBJ1-1; cdr3_nt: TGCGCCAGCAGCTTGTCAGGGGGCTCCGCTGAAGCTTTCTTT; cdr3_aa: CASSLSGGSAEAFF
v_call: TRBV2; d_call: .; clone_size: .; j_call: TRBJ2-5; cdr3_nt: TGTGCCAGCAGTGCTACCTTGACGGGAATTGAGACCCAGTACTTC; cdr3_aa: CASSATLTGIETQYF
v_call: TRBV7-9; d_call: TRBD1; clone_size: .; j_call: TRBJ2-1; cdr3_nt: TGTGCCAGCAGCTTAAAACAGGGGGCTGTGAAATCCCCACAGTTCTTC; cdr3_aa: CASSLKQGAVKSPQFF
v_call: TRBV4-1; d_call: TRBD2; clone_size: .; j_call: TRBJ2-7; cdr3_nt: TGCGCCAGCAGCCAAGATCAGACGGGAGGGCCGAAGGAGCAGTACTTC; cdr3_aa: CASSQDQTGGPKEQYF
v_call: TRBV3-1/TRBV3-2; d_call: TRBD2; clone_size: .; j_call: TRBJ2-1; cdr3_nt: TGTGCCAGCTCCACCGGGGGGGGAAGCTCCTACAATGAGCAGTTCTTC; cdr3_aa: CASSTGGGSSYNEQFF
v_call: TRBV5-1; d_call: .; clone_size: once; j_call: TRBJ2-6; cdr3_nt: TGCGCCAGCAGCCTACCACAGGGTCCCAATCTGTGGGCCAACGTCCTGACTTTC; cdr3_aa: CASSLPQGPNLWANVLTF
v_call: TRBV2; d_call: TRBD1; clone_size: .; j_call: TRBJ1-6; cdr3_nt: TGTGCCAGCAGTGGTGGGGCAGGGGGTTCACCCCTCCACTTT; cdr3_aa: CASSGGAGGSPLHF
v_call: TRBV28; d_call: TRBD2; clone_size: .; j_call: TRBJ2-1; cdr3_nt: TGTGCCAGCAGTTTATTGGCGCTAGCGGGAGGATTGGGCGATGAGCAGTTCTTC; cdr3_aa: CASSLLALAGGLGDEQFF
v_call: TRBV7-9; d_call: TRBD2; clone_size: once; j_call: TRBJ2-3; cdr3_nt: TGTGCCAGCAGCTTGGGGGGACTAGCGGGAGGATCCCAGCCGCAGTATTTT; cdr3_aa: CASSLGGLAGGSQPQYF
v_call: TRBV10-3; d_call: .; clone_size: .; j_call: TRBJ2-6; cdr3_nt: TGTGCCATCAGGGGACCCGGGGGGCGAAGTAACTCTGGGGCCAACGTCCTGACTTTC; cdr3_aa: CAIRGPGGRSNSGANVLTF
v_call: TRBV4-3; d_call: TRBD1; clone_size: .; j_call: TRBJ2-5; cdr3_nt: TGCGCCAGCAGCCGGGGACAGGGGGCGTCTGGGGAGACCCAGTACTTC; cdr3_aa: CASSRGQGASGETQYF
v_call: TRBV20-1; d_call: .; clone_size: .; j_call: TRBJ1-2; cdr3_nt: TGCAGTGCCAGGGCGCCGGGTGGCTACACCTTC; cdr3_aa: CSARAPGGYTF
v_call: TRBV27; d_call: .; clone_size: .; j_call: TRBJ1-2; cdr3_nt: TGTGCCAGCAGTGGCATCCGGGGTGGCGGCGGCTACACCTTC; cdr3_aa: CASSGIRGGGGYTF
v_call: TRBV10-3; d_call: TRBD1; clone_size: .; j_call: TRBJ1-1; cdr3_nt: TGTGCCATCAGTAGAGGACAGGGAGGGACTTCCAACACTGAAGCTTTCTTT; cdr3_aa: CAISRGQGGTSNTEAFF
v_call: TRBV6-6; d_call: .; clone_size: few; j_call: TRBJ1-6; cdr3_nt: TGTGCCAGCAGTGACGCGACAGGCTATAATTCACCCCTCCACTTT; cdr3_aa: CASSDATGYNSPLHF
v_call: TRBV7-2; d_call: .; clone_size: .; j_call: TRBJ2-7; cdr3_nt: TGTGCCAGCAGCCCTTACGGGCGAGGGAACTACGAGCAGTACTTC; cdr3_aa: CASSPYGRGNYEQYF